This T cell receptor (beta chain) was recorded in a study of blood T cell repertoires in COVID-19. V lost 4 bases and J 9 bases, leaving 10 bases between the germline ends. There are 12 residues in the CDR3. From germline, CDR1 is MNHNY and CDR2 SVGAGI (reference sequence). In the source study's methods: Reference gene primer amplification in the assay estimated nucleated cell counts. TCRdb keeps only in-frame clones here, not all; method: immunoSEQ multiplex PCR. V and J calls and clone size follow that table, whereas D and trimming were derived from the DNA. The sample comprises fewer than 200,000 clones, 79% of which are singletons, and approximately 7.7% rests with the top ten.

The gene calls are TRBV6-6 and TRBJ1-5, with D uncertain. The specimen was peripheral blood. The origin of this receptor is a woman aged 60-75 years with COVID-19, enrolled during active disease. The CDR3 nucleotides read TGTGCCAGCAGTTTGGTCCCGGTGCCCCAGCATTTT. Translation gives CASSLVPVPQHF.